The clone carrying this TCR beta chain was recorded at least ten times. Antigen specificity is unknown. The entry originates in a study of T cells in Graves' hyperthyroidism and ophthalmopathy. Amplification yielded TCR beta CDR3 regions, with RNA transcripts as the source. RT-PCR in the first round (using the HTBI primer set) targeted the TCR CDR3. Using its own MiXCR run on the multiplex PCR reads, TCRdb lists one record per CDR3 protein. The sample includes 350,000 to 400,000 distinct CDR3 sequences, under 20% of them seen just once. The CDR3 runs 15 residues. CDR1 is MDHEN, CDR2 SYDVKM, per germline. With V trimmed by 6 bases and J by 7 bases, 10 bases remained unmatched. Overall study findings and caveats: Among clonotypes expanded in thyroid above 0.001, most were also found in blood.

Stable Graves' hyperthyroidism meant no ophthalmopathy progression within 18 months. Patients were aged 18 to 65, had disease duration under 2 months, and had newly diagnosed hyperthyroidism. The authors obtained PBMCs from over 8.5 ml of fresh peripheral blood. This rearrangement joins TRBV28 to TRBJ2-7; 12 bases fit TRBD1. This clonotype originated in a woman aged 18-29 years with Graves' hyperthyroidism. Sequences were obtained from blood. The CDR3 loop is CASSLPGTGGWEQYF. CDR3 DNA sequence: TGTGCCAGCAGCTTACCCGGGACAGGGGGCTGGGAGCAGTACTTC.